The 29 T cell receptor beta chains presented below share a single source sample, sequenced in a study of T cells in localized non-small cell lung cancer (dated by TCRdb to 2018 to 2020). The library was prepared using the immunoSEQ multiplex PCR assay. Sourced from immuneACCESS, this table was stored by TCRdb with only in-frame sequences that have V and J called. A share of the clones is absent; for the studies checked, an unresolved V gene accounts for under half, and the remainder has no known explanation. The sample table records roughly 39,000 clones; roughly three quarters of these occur just once. Less than 45% of the sample rests with the top ten. Here the sequenced sample was PBMCs, taken before any cancer treatment. The receptors derive from a woman between 40 and 69 years old with stage II squamous cell lung carcinoma.

The chain employs TRBV25-1 and TRBJ1-3; D possibly corresponds to TRBD1 (5 bases). Germline V gives CDR1 MGHDK, CDR2 SYGVNS. CDR3 size: 15 residues. V was shortened by 2 bases and J by 1 base, with 9 bases between the two germline ends. In DNA, the CDR3 is TGTGCCAGCAGTGAAGGTGGGGGTTCTGGAAACACCATATATTTT. Its protein is CASSEGGGSGNTIYF. Together with reference TRBV25-1 and TRBJ1-3, the CDR3 gives the full variable domain: EADIYQTPRYLVIGTGKKITLECSQTMGHDKMYWYQQDPGMELHLIHYSYGVNSTEKGDLSSESTVSRIRTEHFPLTLESARPSHTSQYLCASSEGGGSGNTIYFGEGSWLTVV.

This clone was detected a few times. The rearrangement links TRBV9 to TRBJ2-2; 16 nucleotides align to TRBD2. CDR3 size: 17 residues. The germline V gene has CDR1 SGDLS and CDR2 YYNGEE. Trimming removed 3 bases from V and 7 bases from J; junction bases left unmatched: 6. In DNA form, the CDR3 reads TGTGCCAGCAGCGCGGGACTAGCGGGAGGGCCCGGCGGGGAGCTGTTTTTT. Its translation is CASSAGLAGGPGGELFF.

This clone was seen only a few times. At one end, the junction sequence differs from germline, possibly due to a read error. This chain connects TRBV7-7 to TRBJ2-1; a weak D match, TRBD2 (6 bases). Germline V CDR1 and CDR2: SSHAT, FNYEAQ (reference sequence). The CDR3 has 13 residues. The CDR3 protein is CASSSGTSNEQFF. The CDR3 nucleotides are TGTGCTAGCAGCTCCGGGACTTCCAATGAGCAGTTCTTC. Drawing the rest from reference TRBV7-7 and TRBJ2-1, the complete variable domain is GAGVSQSPRYKVTKRGQDVTLRCDPISSHATLYWYQQALGQGPEFLTYFNYEAQPDKSGLPSDRFSAERPEGSISTLTIQRTEQRDSAMYRCASSSGTSNEQFFGPGTRLTVL.

V and J are TRBV5-1 and TRBJ2-5; the D gene is possibly TRBD1 (6 bases). CDR1 and CDR2 from the germline V gene are SGHRS and YFSETQ. The CDR3 totals 15 residues. Between the trimmed V and J ends, which lost 4 bases and 3 bases, there was a span of 16 bases. The DNA for the CDR3 is TGCGCCAGCAGCCCCGTAGGACAGTTAAAAGAGACCCAGTACTTC. Its translation: CASSPVGQLKETQYF.

This rearrangement joins TRBV7-9 to TRBJ2-7, with D tentatively TRBD1 (6 bases). The ends were cut back, 3 bases at V and 2 bases at J, with 14 bases in the middle. This CDR3 is 15 amino acids long. Germline-derived CDR1 and CDR2 are SEHNR and FQNEAQ (reference sequence). The CDR3 is CASSFGGSRTYEQYV. In DNA form, the CDR3 reads TGTGCCAGCAGCTTTGGGGGCTCCAGGACCTACGAGCAGTACGTC.

The chain combines TRBV7-9 with TRBJ2-5, with D hard to call. This CDR3 has 14 amino acids. Trimming pared 1 base from V and 2 bases from J, leaving 8 bases between. Germline V gene data show CDR1 as SEHNR and CDR2 as FQNEAQ (reference sequence). CDR3 residues: CASSLGAAQETQYF. The CDR3 bases are TGTGCCAGCAGCTTAGGGGCAGCGCAAGAGACCCAGTACTTC.

By share, this clone counts as large. The chain has TRBV9 and TRBJ1-2; D gene uncertain. Trimming took off 0 bases at V and 5 bases at J, with 20 bases between the two ends. Germline V gives CDR1 SGDLS, CDR2 YYNGEE. The CDR3 is made up of 17 amino acids. The CDR3 DNA sequence: TGTGCCAGCAGCGTAGAACCGGAATCGGCAGGAGAGTATGGCTACACCTTC. This sequence encodes CASSVEPESAGEYGYTF.

The chain recombines TRBV28 with TRBJ2-7; 10 positions match TRBD2. CDR1 is MDHEN, CDR2 SYDVKM, per germline. The CDR3 spans 17 residues. The V gene end was trimmed by 5 bases and the J gene end by 2 bases; junction bases not matched to a gene: 12. CDR3 sequence (DNA): TGTGCCAGCAGTCCCCTCCCACTAGCGGGGCTCCCCTACGAGCAGTACGTC. Its translation: CASSPLPLAGLPYEQYV.

This clone was detected only a few times. The J gene is TRBJ2-1, the V gene TRBV5-6; D might be TRBD2 (6 bases). Germline CDR1 SGHDT, CDR2 YYEEEE. Trimming took 3 bases from V and 3 from J, leaving 7 bases between them. The CDR3 sequence is 13 residues long. For the CDR3, the DNA is TGTGCCAGCAGCTCGGACTACTACAATGAGCAGTTCTTC. Translating it yields CASSSDYYNEQFF.

The V gene is TRBV28, the J gene TRBJ1-5, with D unresolved. V shed 5 bases and J shed 5 bases, with 13 bases lying between them. Germline V gene data show CDR1 as MDHEN and CDR2 as SYDVKM. The CDR3 spans 14 residues. The CDR3 reads CASSLPASYQPQHF. In nucleotides, the CDR3 is TGTGCCAGCAGTCTTCCCGCATCGTATCAGCCCCAGCATTTT.

This sequence joins TRBV4-2 and TRBJ2-1, with 8 bases that match TRBD2. Looked up from germline, CDR1 is LGHNA and CDR2 is YNFKEQ. V shed 1 base, J shed 2 bases, and the junction held 4 bases outside the gene matches. The CDR3 totals 16 residues. The CDR3 region is CASSQVQRGTYNEQFF. As DNA, the CDR3 is TGTGCCAGCAGCCAAGTGCAGCGGGGGACCTACAATGAGCAGTTCTTC.

Concerning this clone itself: Because the CDR3's place on the DNA is in doubt, the DNA is left out and the CDR3 is given as listed by TCRdb. The chain carries TRBV27 and TRBJ1-1. Germline values: CDR1 MNHEY, CDR2 SMNVEV (reference sequence). The CDR3 spans 16 amino acids, including both terminal residues. Here the CDR3 reads CASSILGNSRDGQAFF.

The V call is TRBV6-6, the J call TRBJ2-5; D uncertain. CDR3 length: 15 amino acids. Germline V gene data show CDR1 as MNHNY and CDR2 as SVGAGI (reference sequence). Trimming removed 2 bases from V and 7 bases from J, with 17 bases in between. CDR3 in amino acids: CASSYGSNPRWTQYF. Here the CDR3 DNA reads TGTGCCAGCAGTTACGGGTCTAACCCCCGCTGGACCCAGTACTTC.

The CDR3 DNA sequence: TGCAGCGTTTTAGCGGGAGGAACCCCCGTTGAGCAGTTCTTC. Amino acid sequence: CSVLAGGTPVEQFF. This chain joins TRBV29-1 and TRBJ2-1, with TRBD2 matching 10 bases. Germline V CDR1 and CDR2: SQVTM, ANQGSEA. The ends lost 5 bases at V and 9 bases at J; junction bases unmatched: 10. CDR3 length: 14 amino acids.

This chain links TRBV28 with TRBJ2-7, with TRBD2 matching over 7 bases. The germline V gene encodes CDR1 MDHEN and CDR2 SYDVKM. The CDR3 runs 13 residues. The J segment lost 3 bases and the V segment lost 2 bases, leaving 1 base of the junction unmatched. In DNA form, the CDR3 reads TGTGCCAGCAGTTTAGGGACTAACTACGAGCAGTACTTC. It codes for CASSLGTNYEQYF.

This chain connects TRBV28 to TRBJ2-7, with TRBD2 matching 10 bases. The CDR3 contains 15 residues. The V gene's germline CDR1 is MDHEN and CDR2 SYDVKM. V trimming: 6 bases; J trimming: 1 base; junction bases outside the gene matches: 6. Here the CDR3 DNA reads TGTGCCAGCAGAGTGATTAGCGGGAGGTCCTACGAGCAGTACTTC. Protein: CASRVISGRSYEQYF.

This clone was observed a single time. The CDR3 reads CASSEAPGQPQHF. The CDR3 nucleotides read TGTGCCAGCAGTGAAGCGCCGGGGCAGCCCCAGCATTTT. The chain recombines TRBV2 with TRBJ1-5; D unresolved. The length of the CDR3 is 13 residues. The V end lost 0 bases, the J end lost 7 bases, and 7 bases lay between the germline ends. Looked up from germline, CDR1 is SNHLY and CDR2 is FYNNEI.

The sample holds a few counts of this clone. V gene TRBV5-1 combines with J gene TRBJ2-3, with 8 nucleotides matching TRBD2. The V gene end was trimmed by 4 bases and the J gene end by 0 bases; junction bases not matched to a gene: 7. Germline V lookup: CDR1 SGHRS, CDR2 YFSETQ. This CDR3 region has 16 residues. In DNA, the CDR3 is TGCGCCAGCAGCCCCGGGTCTAGCGGGAGCACAGATACGCAGTATTTT. It encodes CASSPGSSGSTDTQYF.

This chain connects TRBV16 to TRBJ1-2; D is uncertain. The ends were cut back, 0 bases at V and 5 bases at J, with 10 bases in the middle. The germline V gene has CDR1 KGHSY and CDR2 FQNENV. The CDR3 is made up of 14 amino acids. As DNA, the CDR3 is TGTGCCAGCAGCCAATCCCCCGAGACATATGGCTACACCTTC. Residues: CASSQSPETYGYTF.

V and J are TRBV27 and TRBJ1-5; TRBD1 matches 8 bases. CDR1 is MNHEY and CDR2 is SMNVEV in the germline V gene (reference sequence). This CDR3 is 13 amino acids long. Trimming at V came to 4 bases and at J to 8 bases, leaving 4 bases not matched to a gene. CDR3 nucleotide sequence: TGTGCCAGCAGTTCCTCAGGGGGCGAGCCCCAGCATTTT. Residues: CASSSSGGEPQHF.

The chain uses TRBV7-3 and TRBJ2-1, with a tentative D call TRBD1 (5 bases). Between the trimmed V and J ends, which lost 8 bases and 6 bases, there was a span of 20 bases. This CDR3 contains 15 residues. Germline V gene sequence: CDR1 SGHTA, CDR2 FQGTGA. The CDR3 sequence is CASAAQGAGFNEQFF. The CDR3 coding sequence is TGTGCCAGCGCTGCCCAAGGGGCAGGCTTCAATGAGCAGTTCTTC.

The J gene is TRBJ2-7, the V gene TRBV11-2; D may be TRBD1 (7 bases). V was shortened by 5 bases and J by 3 bases, with 14 bases between the two germline ends. This CDR3 has 14 amino acids. Germline-derived CDR1 and CDR2 are SGHAT and FQNNGV. CDR3 nucleotide sequence: TGTGCCAGCAGCCGTGCGGGACAGTACTACGAGCAGTACGTC. Its protein is CASSRAGQYYEQYV.

V gene TRBV7-3 combines with J gene TRBJ1-1, with D perhaps TRBD1 (6 bases). Germline V CDR1 and CDR2: SGHTA, FQGTGA. The CDR3 length is 13 residues. V lost 4 bases and J 1 base, leaving 7 bases between the germline ends. The chain's CDR3 is CASSSQGNTEAFF. In nucleotides, the CDR3 is TGTGCCAGCAGCTCACAGGGGAACACTGAAGCTTTCTTT.

The CDR3 DNA reads as TGTGCCAGCAATGGACAGACCCGACTTTCGGGCGAGCAGTACTTC. Its protein product is CASNGQTRLSGEQYF. This chain connects TRBV28 to TRBJ2-7; TRBD1 might be the D (6 bases). CDR3 length: 15 residues. Deletions cut 7 bases from V and 6 bases from J, with 22 bases between. CDR1 is MDHEN, CDR2 SYDVKM, per germline. Looking up the rest from reference TRBV28 and TRBJ2-7 gives the full variable domain: DVKVTQSSRYLVKRTGEKVFLECVQDMDHENMFWYRQDPGLGLRLIYFSYDVKMKEKGDIPEGYSVSREKKERFSLILESASTNQTSMYLCASNGQTRLSGEQYFGPGTRLTVT.

The chain couples TRBV11-2 to TRBJ2-7, with D perhaps TRBD1 or TRBD2 (5 bases each). CDR1 is SGHAT and CDR2 is FQNNGV in the germline V gene. Trimming cost V 1 base and J 1 base, with 17 bases left between them. The CDR3 length is 17 residues. CDR3 DNA sequence: TGTGCCAGCAGCTTAGTTGGGGTGGGGGACGGGTCCTACGAGCAGTACTTC. Translation: CASSLVGVGDGSYEQYF.

V and J are TRBV6-1 and TRBJ2-3, with D maybe TRBD1 (5 bases). The CDR3 runs to 15 residues. Germline V lookup: CDR1 MNHNS, CDR2 SASEGT. Between the trimmed V and J ends, which lost 0 bases and 4 bases, there was a span of 11 bases. The CDR3 here is CASSEALAGPDTQYF. DNA of the CDR3: TGTGCCAGCAGTGAAGCCCTGGCAGGGCCAGATACGCAGTATTTT.

CDR3 DNA: TGCGCCAGCAGCTGGACAGGGGGCGTGAACACTGAAGCTTTCTTT. It codes for CASSWTGGVNTEAFF. The chain recombines TRBV5-1 with TRBJ1-1, with 11 bases fitting TRBD1. The V segment lost 3 bases and the J segment 0 bases; nucleotides outside the gene matches: 1. CDR1 SGHRS and CDR2 YFSETQ come from the germline V gene. This CDR3 has 15 residues.

This clone was seen only a few times. The genes are TRBV7-9 and TRBJ2-7, with D maybe TRBD2 (7 bases). The CDR3 has 12 amino acids. V shed 5 bases and J shed 6 bases, with 11 bases lying between them. Germline-derived CDR1 and CDR2 are SEHNR and FQNEAQ (reference sequence). For the CDR3, the DNA is TGTGCCAGCAGCCGGGGGGCGGGCGAGCAGTACGTC. As protein: CASSRGAGEQYV.

This chain joins TRBV5-1 and TRBJ2-1, with 8 bases aligning to TRBD2. CDR1 SGHRS and CDR2 YFSETQ come from the germline V gene. The CDR3 spans 16 residues. V was pared by 4 bases and J by 0 bases, with 6 bases of the junction left unmatched. CDR3 coding DNA: TGCGCCAGCAGCGCGACGACTAGCGCCTCCTACAATGAGCAGTTCTTC. Its protein product is CASSATTSASYNEQFF.